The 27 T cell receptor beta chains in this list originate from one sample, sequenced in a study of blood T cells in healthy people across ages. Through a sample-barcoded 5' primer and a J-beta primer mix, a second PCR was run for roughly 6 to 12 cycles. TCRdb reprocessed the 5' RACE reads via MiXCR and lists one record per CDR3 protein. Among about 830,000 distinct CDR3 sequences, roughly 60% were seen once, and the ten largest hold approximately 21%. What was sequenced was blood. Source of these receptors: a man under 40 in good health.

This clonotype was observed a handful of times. The CDR3 loop is CAISESVKIHNEQFF. CDR3 bases: TGTGCCATCAGTGAGTCAGTTAAAATCCACAATGAGCAGTTCTTC. The V gene is TRBV10-3, the J gene TRBJ2-1; no definite D call. There are 15 residues in the CDR3. V lost 0 bases and J 5 bases, leaving 11 bases between the germline ends. Germline V gives CDR1 ENHRY, CDR2 SYGVKD.

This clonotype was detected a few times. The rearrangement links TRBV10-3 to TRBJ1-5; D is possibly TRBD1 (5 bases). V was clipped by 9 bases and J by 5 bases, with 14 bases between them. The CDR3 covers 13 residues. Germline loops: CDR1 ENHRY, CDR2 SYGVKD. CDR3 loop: CAIQPGWDQPQHF. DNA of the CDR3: TGTGCCATTCAACCAGGGTGGGATCAGCCCCAGCATTTT.

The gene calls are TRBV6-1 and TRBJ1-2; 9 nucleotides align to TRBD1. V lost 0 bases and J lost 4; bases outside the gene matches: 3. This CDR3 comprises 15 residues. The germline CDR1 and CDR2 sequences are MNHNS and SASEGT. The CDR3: CASSEATGGPYGYTF. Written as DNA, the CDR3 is TGTGCCAGCAGTGAAGCGACAGGGGGACCCTATGGCTACACCTTC.

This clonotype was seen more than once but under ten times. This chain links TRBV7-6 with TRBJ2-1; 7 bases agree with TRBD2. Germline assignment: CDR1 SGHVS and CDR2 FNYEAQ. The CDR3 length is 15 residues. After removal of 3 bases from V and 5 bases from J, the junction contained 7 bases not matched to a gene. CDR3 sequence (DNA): TGTGCCAGCAGCTTCAGGCTAGCGGCGAACAATGAGCAGTTCTTC. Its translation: CASSFRLAANNEQFF.

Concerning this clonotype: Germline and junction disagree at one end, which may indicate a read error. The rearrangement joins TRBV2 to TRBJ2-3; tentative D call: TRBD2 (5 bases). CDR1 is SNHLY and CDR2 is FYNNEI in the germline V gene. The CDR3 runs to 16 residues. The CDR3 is CASGEAEGESADTQYF. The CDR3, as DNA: TGTGCCAGCGGTGAAGCCGAGGGAGAAAGCGCAGATACGCAGTATTTT.

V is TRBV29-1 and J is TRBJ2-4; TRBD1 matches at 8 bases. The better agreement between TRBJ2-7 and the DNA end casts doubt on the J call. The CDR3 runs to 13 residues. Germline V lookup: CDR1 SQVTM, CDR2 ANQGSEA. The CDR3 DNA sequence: TGCAGCGTTGATGGGACAGGCGCCTACGAGCAGTACTTC. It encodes CSVDGTGAYEQYF.

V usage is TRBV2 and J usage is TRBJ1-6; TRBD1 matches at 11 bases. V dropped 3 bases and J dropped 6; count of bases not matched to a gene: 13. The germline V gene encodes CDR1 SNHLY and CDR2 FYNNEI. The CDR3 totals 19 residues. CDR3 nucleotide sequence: TGTGCCAGCAGTGAGCGGGGAGGACAGGGGGCGCCGGTTAATTCACCCCTCCACTTT. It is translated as CASSERGGQGAPVNSPLHF.

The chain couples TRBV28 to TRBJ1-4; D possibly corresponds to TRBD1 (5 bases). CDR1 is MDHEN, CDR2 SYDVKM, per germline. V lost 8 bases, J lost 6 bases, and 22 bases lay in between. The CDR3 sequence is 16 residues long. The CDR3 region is CASATGGSGNYEKLFF. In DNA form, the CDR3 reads TGTGCCAGCGCCACCGGGGGTTCGGGGAATTATGAAAAACTGTTTTTT. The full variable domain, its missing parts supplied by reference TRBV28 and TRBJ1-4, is DVKVTQSSRYLVKRTGEKVFLECVQDMDHENMFWYRQDPGLGLRLIYFSYDVKMKEKGDIPEGYSVSREKKERFSLILESASTNQTSMYLCASATGGSGNYEKLFFGSGTQLSVL.

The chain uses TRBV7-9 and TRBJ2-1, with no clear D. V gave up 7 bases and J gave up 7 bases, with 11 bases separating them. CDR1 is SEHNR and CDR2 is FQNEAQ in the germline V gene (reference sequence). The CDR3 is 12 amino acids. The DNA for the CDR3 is TGTGCCAGCAAGCTATCTTGGAATGAGCAGTTCTTC. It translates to CASKLSWNEQFF.

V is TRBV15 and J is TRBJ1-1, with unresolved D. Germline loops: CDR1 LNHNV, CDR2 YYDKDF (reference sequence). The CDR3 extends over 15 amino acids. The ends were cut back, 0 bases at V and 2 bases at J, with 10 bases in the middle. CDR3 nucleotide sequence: TGTGCCACCAGCAGAGATACGGGCTTAAACACTGAAGCTTTCTTT. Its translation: CATSRDTGLNTEAFF.

CDR3 nucleotide sequence: TGTGCCAGCAGTTACGGCGGGGAAAATGAGCAGTTCTTC. This encodes CASSYGGENEQFF. V usage is TRBV6-2 or TRBV6-3 and J usage is TRBJ2-1; D perhaps matches TRBD2 (6 bases). Germline CDR1 reads MNHEY; CDR2 reads SVGEGT. The CDR3 has 13 amino acids. V was shortened by 2 bases and J by 7 bases, with 9 bases between the two germline ends.

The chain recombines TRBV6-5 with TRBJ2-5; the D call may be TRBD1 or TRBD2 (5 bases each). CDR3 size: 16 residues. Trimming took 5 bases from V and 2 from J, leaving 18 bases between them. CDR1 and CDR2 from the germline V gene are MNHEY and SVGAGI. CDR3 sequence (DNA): TGTGCCAGCAGTCCCTTCGAGGGGCTGGATCAAGAGACCCAGTACTTC. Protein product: CASSPFEGLDQETQYF.

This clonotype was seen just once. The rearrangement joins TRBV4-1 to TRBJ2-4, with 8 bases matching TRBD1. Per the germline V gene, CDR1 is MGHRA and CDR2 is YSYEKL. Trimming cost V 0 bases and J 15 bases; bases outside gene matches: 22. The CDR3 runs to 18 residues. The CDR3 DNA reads TGCGCCAGCAGCCAAGACATGGCAGGACAGGGCGGCGGAGGACTACGGTACTTC. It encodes CASSQDMAGQGGGGLRYF.

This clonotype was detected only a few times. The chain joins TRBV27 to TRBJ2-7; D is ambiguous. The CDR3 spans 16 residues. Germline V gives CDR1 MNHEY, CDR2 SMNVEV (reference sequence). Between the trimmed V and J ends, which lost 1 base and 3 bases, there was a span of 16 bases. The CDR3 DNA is TGTGCCAGCAGTTTATTACCTCTGGATCCCGTCTACGAGCAGTACTTC. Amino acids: CASSLLPLDPVYEQYF.

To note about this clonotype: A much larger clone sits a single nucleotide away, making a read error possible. The DNA of the CDR3 is TGTGCCAACAGCTTCGGTAGCGGGAGTCTTGGCAATGAGCAGTTCTTC. Amino acids: CANSFGSGSLGNEQFF. This chain uses TRBV7-9 with TRBJ2-1; 9 bases fit TRBD2. Germline V lookup: CDR1 SEHNR, CDR2 FQNEAQ (reference sequence). This CDR3 has 16 amino acids. Full variable domain (remainder filled in from reference TRBV7-9 and TRBJ2-1): DTGVSQNPRHKITKRGQNVTFRCDPISEHNRLYWYRQTLGQGPEFLTYFQNEAQLEKSRLLSDRFSAERPKGSFSTLEIQRTEQGDSAMYLCANSFGSGSLGNEQFFGPGTRLTVL.

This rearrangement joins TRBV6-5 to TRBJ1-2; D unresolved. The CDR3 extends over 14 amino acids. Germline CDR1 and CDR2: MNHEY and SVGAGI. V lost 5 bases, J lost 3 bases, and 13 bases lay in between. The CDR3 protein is CASSPPKADYGYTF. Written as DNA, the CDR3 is TGTGCCAGCAGTCCCCCAAAAGCGGACTATGGCTACACCTTC.

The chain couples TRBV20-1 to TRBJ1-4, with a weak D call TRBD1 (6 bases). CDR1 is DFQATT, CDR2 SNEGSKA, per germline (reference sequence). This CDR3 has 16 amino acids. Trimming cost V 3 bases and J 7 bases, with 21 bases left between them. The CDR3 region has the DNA TGCAGTGCTAGGCCGGTGGGGGGCGTGGGGGGTGAAAAACTGTTTTTT. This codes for CSARPVGGVGGEKLFF.

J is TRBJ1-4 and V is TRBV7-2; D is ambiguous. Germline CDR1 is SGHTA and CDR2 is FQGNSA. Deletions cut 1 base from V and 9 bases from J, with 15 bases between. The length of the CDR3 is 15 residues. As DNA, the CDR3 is TGTGCCAGCAGCTTAGACGGCAGGCCAAATCAAAAACTGTTTTTT. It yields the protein CASSLDGRPNQKLFF.

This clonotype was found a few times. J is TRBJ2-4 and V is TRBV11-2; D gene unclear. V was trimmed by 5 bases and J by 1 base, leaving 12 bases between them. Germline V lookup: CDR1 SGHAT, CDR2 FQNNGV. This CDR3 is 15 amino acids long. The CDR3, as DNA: TGTGCCAGCAGCAGCCTTGGTTGGGCCAAAAACATTCAGTACTTC. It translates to CASSSLGWAKNIQYF. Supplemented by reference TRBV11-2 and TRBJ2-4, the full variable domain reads EAGVAQSPRYKIIEKRQSVAFWCNPISGHATLYWYQQILGQGPKLLIQFQNNGVVDDSQLPKDRFSAERLKGVDSTLKIQPAKLEDSAVYLCASSSLGWAKNIQYFGAGTRLSVL.

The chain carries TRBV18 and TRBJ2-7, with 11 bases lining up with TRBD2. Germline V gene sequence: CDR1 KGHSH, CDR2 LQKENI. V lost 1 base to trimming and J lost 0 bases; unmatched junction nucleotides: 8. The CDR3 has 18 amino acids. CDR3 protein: CASSPRSLAGVSSYEQYF. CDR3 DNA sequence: TGTGCCAGCTCACCACGTTCACTAGCGGGAGTGAGCTCCTACGAGCAGTACTTC. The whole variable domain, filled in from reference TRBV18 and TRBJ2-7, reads NAGVMQNPRHLVRRRGQEARLRCSPMKGHSHVYWYRQLPEEGLKFMVYLQKENIIDESGMPKERFSAEFPKEGPSILRIQQVVRGDSAAYFCASSPRSLAGVSSYEQYFGPGTRLTVT.

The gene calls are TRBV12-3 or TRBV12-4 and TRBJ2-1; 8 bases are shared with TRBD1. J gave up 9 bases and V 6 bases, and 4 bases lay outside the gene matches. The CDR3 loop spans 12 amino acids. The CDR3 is CASRAGGGEQFF. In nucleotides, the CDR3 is TGTGCCAGCAGGGCAGGGGGCGGTGAGCAGTTCTTC.

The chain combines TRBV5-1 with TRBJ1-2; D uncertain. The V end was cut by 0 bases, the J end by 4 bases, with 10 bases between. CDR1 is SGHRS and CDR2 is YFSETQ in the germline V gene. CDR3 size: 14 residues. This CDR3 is CASSLADGVYGYTF. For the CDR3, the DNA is TGCGCCAGCAGCTTGGCGGACGGAGTCTATGGCTACACCTTC.

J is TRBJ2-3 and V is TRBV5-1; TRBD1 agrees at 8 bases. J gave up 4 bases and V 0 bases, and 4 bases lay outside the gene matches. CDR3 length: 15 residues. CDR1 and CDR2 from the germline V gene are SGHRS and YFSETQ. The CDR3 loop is CASSLEQGAADTQYF. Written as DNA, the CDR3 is TGCGCCAGCAGCTTGGAGCAGGGGGCGGCAGATACGCAGTATTTT.

The CDR3 DNA follows: TGTGCCAGCAGCCAAATCGGGGGGCCGTACGAGCAGTACTTC. It codes for CASSQIGGPYEQYF. The chain links TRBV3-1 to TRBJ2-5, with D possibly being TRBD2 (7 bases). The DNA end favors TRBJ2-7, so the J call may be wrong. From germline, CDR1 is LGHDT and CDR2 YNNKEL (reference sequence). The CDR3 spans 14 residues.

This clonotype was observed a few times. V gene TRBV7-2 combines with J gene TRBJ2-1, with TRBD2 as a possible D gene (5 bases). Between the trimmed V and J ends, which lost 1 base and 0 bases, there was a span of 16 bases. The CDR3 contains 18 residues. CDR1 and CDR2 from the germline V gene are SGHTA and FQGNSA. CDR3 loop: CASSLVVMDTSSYNEQFF. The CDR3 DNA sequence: TGTGCCAGCAGCTTAGTAGTTATGGATACTAGCTCCTACAATGAGCAGTTCTTC.

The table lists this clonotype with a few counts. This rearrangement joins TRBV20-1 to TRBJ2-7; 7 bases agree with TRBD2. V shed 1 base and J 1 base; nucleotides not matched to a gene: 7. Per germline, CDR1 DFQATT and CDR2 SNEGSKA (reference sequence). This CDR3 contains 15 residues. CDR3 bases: TGCAGTGCTAGAGCTCGTAGCGGGCTTTCCTACGAGCAGTACTTC. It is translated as CSARARSGLSYEQYF.

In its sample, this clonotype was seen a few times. CDR3 protein: CASSYSEANVLTF. The DNA for the CDR3 is TGTGCCAGCAGTTACTCGGAGGCCAACGTCCTGACTTTC. V is TRBV25-1 and J is TRBJ2-6; D is unclear. The CDR3 is made up of 13 amino acids. Germline V gene data show CDR1 as MGHDK and CDR2 as SYGVNS. Trimming left V 5 bases short and J 6 bases short, with 8 bases between.